The entry that follows covers one T cell receptor beta chain sequence. Its antigen is not known. These data come from a study of cytomegalovirus exposure and HLA in healthy donors. Whole-study findings and limits: V- and J-gene trimming in TCR beta was tied to a missense DCLRE1C variant by an analysis performed later.

V dropped 7 bases and J dropped 4 bases, with 14 bases sitting between them. CDR3 size: 14 residues. Germline lookup yields CDR1 MDHEN and CDR2 SYDVKM. PCR primers comprised 60 Vbeta and 13 Jbeta primers. The method was immunoSEQ multiplex PCR; TCRdb's version includes in-frame clones alone and lacks a portion of them. The repertoire holds some 170,000 clones, with around 74% as singletons. This TCR came from a male donor in good health and CMV-seronegative. Material: PBMCs. The chain links TRBV28 to TRBJ1-3, with a possible D match to TRBD1 (6 bases). CDR3 DNA: TGTGCCAGCAATTTCAGGGGTAGGGGAAACACCATATATTTT. Its protein is CASNFRGRGNTIYF.